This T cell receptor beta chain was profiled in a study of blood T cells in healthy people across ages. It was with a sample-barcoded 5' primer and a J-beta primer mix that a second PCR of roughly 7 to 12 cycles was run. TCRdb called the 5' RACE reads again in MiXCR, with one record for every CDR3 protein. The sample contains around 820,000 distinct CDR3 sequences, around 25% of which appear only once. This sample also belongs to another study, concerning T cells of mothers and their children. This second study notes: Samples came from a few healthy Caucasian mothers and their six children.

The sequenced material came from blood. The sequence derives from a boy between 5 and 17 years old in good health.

The CDR3 loop reads CASSSLQGTNEKLFF. CDR3 coding DNA: TGTGCCAGCAGTTCCTTACAGGGTACTAATGAAAAACTGTTTTTT. This chain connects TRBV27 to TRBJ1-4; D perhaps matches TRBD1 (6 bases). V was trimmed by 4 bases and J by 2 bases, leaving 11 bases between them. From germline, CDR1 is MNHEY and CDR2 SMNVEV (reference sequence). The CDR3 length is 15 residues. The full variable domain, its missing parts supplied by reference TRBV27 and TRBJ1-4, is EAQVTQNPRYLITVTGKKLTVTCSQNMNHEYMSWYRQDPGLGLRQIYYSMNVEVTDKGDVPEGYKVSRKEKRNFPLILESPSPNQTSLYFCASSSLQGTNEKLFFGSGTQLSVL.